The sequence of this T cell receptor (beta chain) was determined in a study of beta chain features in type 1 diabetes. The wider study: Sorted cell examination encompassed over 90 million cells across all samples. Broader study findings: VDJ junctions sequenced from type 1 diabetes patients showed fewer insertions and more deletions.

Note on this clone: What it recognizes is unknown.

Germline V gives CDR1 SEHNR, CDR2 FQNEAQ (reference sequence). V lost 5 bases, J lost 0 bases, and 10 bases lay in between. The length of the CDR3 is 15 residues. As every portion of the isolated RNA was reverse transcribed, the sequencing read expressed TCRB transcripts. Assay: immunoSEQ multiplex PCR; the TCRdb copy retains only in-frame clones and omits some. The sample has hundreds of thousands of clones, roughly 17% seen once; the top ten hold 0.023%. The chain joins TRBV7-9 to TRBJ2-2; D ambiguous. Specimen: naive CD4+ T cells from blood. This receptor was identified in a woman between 18 and 29 years old in good health. The CDR3 DNA sequence: TGTGCCAGCAGCGGGGATATCACGAACACCGGGGAGCTGTTTTTT. Its translation is CASSGDITNTGELFF.